The following is a TCR beta chain sequence with its context. What it recognizes is unknown. The data derive from a study of identifying expanded T cells in peripheral blood. General study points: Across healthy donors, higher total template counts meant significantly greater approximately 2-week count variance. Over approximately two and four weeks, about 17 and 20 clones changed, versus approximately 1.2 between replicates.

V was shortened by 5 bases and J by 3 bases, with 6 bases between the two germline ends. CDR1 and CDR2 (germline): LNHDA, SQIVND (reference sequence). CDR3 length: 12 residues. During the collection period, no donor immune events like infections were recorded. The data were produced by immunoSEQ multiplex PCR, yet TCRdb's version contains in-frame clones alone and is incomplete. The sample holds over 90,000 clones, about 87% seen once. Sequencing was carried out using blood. V usage is TRBV19 and J usage is TRBJ2-3, with D uncertain. This receptor was taken from a person aged 18 to 75 in good health. In DNA form, the CDR3 reads TGTGCCAGTAGTGCCCGGACAGATACGCAGTATTTT. This sequence encodes CASSARTDTQYF.